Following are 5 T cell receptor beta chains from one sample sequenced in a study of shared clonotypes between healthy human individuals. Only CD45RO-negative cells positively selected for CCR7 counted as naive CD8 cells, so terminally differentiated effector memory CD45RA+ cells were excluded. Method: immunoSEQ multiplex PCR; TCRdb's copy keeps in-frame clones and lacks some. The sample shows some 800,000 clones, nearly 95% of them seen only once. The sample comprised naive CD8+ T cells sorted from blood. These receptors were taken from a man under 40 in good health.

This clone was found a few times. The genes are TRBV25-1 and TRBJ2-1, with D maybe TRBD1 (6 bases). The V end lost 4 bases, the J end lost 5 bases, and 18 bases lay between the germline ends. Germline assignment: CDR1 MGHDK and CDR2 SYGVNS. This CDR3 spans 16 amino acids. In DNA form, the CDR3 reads TGTGCCAGCAGTGCCACACCGGGACAACCTAACAATGAGCAGTTCTTC. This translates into CASSATPGQPNNEQFF.

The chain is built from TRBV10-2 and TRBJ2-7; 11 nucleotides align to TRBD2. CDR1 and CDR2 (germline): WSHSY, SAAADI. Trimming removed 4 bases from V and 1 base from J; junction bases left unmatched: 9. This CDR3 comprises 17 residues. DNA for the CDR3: TGCGCCAGCAGTGGGATTGGACTAGCGGGTTTTTCCTACGAGCAGTACTTC. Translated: CASSGIGLAGFSYEQYF.

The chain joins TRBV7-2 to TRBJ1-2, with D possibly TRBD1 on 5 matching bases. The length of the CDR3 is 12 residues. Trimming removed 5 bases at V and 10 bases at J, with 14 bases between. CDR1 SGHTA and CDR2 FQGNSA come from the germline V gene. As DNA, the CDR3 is TGTGCCAGCAGCCACTCGGGACCCTACTACACCTTC. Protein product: CASSHSGPYYTF.

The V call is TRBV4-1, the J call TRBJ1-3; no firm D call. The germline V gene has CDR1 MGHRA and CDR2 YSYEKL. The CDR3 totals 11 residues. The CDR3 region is CATGPGVPIYF. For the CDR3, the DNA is TGCGCAACTGGACCCGGGGTTCCCATATATTTT.

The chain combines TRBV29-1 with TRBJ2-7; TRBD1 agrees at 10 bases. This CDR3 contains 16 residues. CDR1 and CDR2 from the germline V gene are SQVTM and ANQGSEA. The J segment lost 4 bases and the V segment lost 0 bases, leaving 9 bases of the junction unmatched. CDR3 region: CSVEDPRQGAGYEQYF. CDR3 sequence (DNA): TGCAGCGTTGAAGATCCGCGACAGGGGGCAGGATACGAGCAGTACTTC.